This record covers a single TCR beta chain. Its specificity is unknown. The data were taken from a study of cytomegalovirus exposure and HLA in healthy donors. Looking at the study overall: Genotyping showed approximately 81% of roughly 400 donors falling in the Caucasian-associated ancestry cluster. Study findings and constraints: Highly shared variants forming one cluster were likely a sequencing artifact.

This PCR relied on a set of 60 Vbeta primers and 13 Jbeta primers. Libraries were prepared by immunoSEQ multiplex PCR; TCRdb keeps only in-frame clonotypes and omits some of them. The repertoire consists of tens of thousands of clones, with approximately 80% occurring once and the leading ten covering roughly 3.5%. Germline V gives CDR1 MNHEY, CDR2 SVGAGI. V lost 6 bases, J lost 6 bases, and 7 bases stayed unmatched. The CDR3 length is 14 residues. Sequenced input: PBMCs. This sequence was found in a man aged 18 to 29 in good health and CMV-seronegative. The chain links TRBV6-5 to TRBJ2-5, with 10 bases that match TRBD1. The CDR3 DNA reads TGTGCCAGCAGAGCCGACAGGGGGCGGAAGACCCAGTACTTC. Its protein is CASRADRGRKTQYF.